This passage covers 14 T cell receptor beta chains from one sample sequenced in a study of OX40 agonist ivuxolimab in advanced cancers. Libraries were prepared by immunoSEQ multiplex PCR; TCRdb keeps only in-frame clonotypes and omits some of them. The table lists 70,000 to 85,000 clones, more than 85% of them singletons, with 0.85% to 1% in the top ten. Source: CD4+ or CD8+ T cells sorted from blood, taken in a trial of the OX40 agonist ivuxolimab. The receptors derive from an adult with an advanced solid tumor such as melanoma, head and neck, liver or kidney cancer.

This chain connects TRBV7-2 to TRBJ2-7, with TRBD2 identical over 8 bases. The V gene's germline CDR1 is SGHTA and CDR2 FQGNSA. There are 15 residues in the CDR3. The ends lost 0 bases at V and 2 bases at J; junction bases unmatched: 3. The CDR3 DNA sequence: TGTGCCAGCAGCTTAGCGACGGGACTAGCCTACGAGCAGTACTTC. Translating gives CASSLATGLAYEQYF.

The rearrangement joins TRBV2 to TRBJ2-5; D possibly uses TRBD1 or TRBD2 (5 bases each). Germline V gene lookup returns CDR1 SNHLY and CDR2 FYNNEI. The CDR3 consists of 13 residues. Trimming removed 3 bases at V and 7 bases at J, with 12 bases between. The CDR3 is CASSDRTGATQYF. The DNA for the CDR3 is TGTGCCAGCAGTGACAGGACCGGGGCGACCCAGTACTTC. The full variable domain, in which reference TRBV2 and TRBJ2-5 provide the parts outside the CDR3, is EPEVTQTPSHQVTQMGQEVILRCVPISNHLYFYWYRQILGQKVEFLVSFYNNEISEKSEIFDDQFSVERPDGSNFTLKIRSTKLEDSAMYFCASSDRTGATQYFGPGTRLLVL.

The rearrangement uses TRBV4-2 and TRBJ1-4; a weak D match, TRBD1 (6 bases). In germline, CDR1 is LGHNA, CDR2 YNFKEQ. Deletions cut 4 bases from V and 7 bases from J, with 22 bases between. The CDR3 has 17 residues. CDR3 region: CASSPSYTDRVSEKLFF. CDR3 nucleotides: TGTGCCAGCAGCCCCTCATACACGGACAGAGTCAGTGAAAAACTGTTTTTT.

The chain employs TRBV6-1 and TRBJ1-2, with TRBD1 matching 8 bases. CDR1 MNHNS and CDR2 SASEGT come from the germline V gene. The J segment lost 5 bases and the V segment lost 2 bases, leaving 4 bases of the junction unmatched. The CDR3 loop spans 14 amino acids. The CDR3 DNA reads as TGTGCCAGCAGTGAACAGGGGGCTTGGTATGGCTACACCTTC. Protein product: CASSEQGAWYGYTF.

The chain links TRBV7-2 to TRBJ2-5; D remains ambiguous. Germline V gene data show CDR1 as SGHTA and CDR2 as FQGNSA. Trimming took off 0 bases at V and 0 bases at J, with 8 bases between the two ends. The CDR3 totals 15 residues. CDR3 DNA sequence: TGTGCCAGCAGCTTAGCGGGCGATTACCAAGAGACCCAGTACTTC. This gives the protein CASSLAGDYQETQYF.

V gene TRBV7-2 combines with J gene TRBJ1-1; D is undetermined. Germline assignment: CDR1 SGHTA and CDR2 FQGNSA. Trimming pared 5 bases from V and 3 bases from J, leaving 10 bases between. This CDR3 spans 13 amino acids. This CDR3 reads CASSLIGYTEAFF. The DNA for the CDR3 is TGTGCCAGCAGCCTGATAGGTTACACTGAAGCTTTCTTT.

The rearrangement joins TRBV19 to TRBJ1-5; no firm D call. The V gene's germline CDR1 is LNHDA and CDR2 SQIVND (reference sequence). Trimming took off 2 bases at V and 0 bases at J, with 11 bases between the two ends. The length of the CDR3 is 16 residues. DNA for the CDR3: TGTGCCAGTAGTATATTTGGAGAATATAGCAATCAGCCCCAGCATTTT. As protein: CASSIFGEYSNQPQHF.

For the CDR3, the DNA is TGTGCCAGCAGCCTCGGACAGGGGGCGTACACCGGGGAGCTGTTTTTT. It specifies CASSLGQGAYTGELFF. V gene TRBV5-4 combines with J gene TRBJ2-2, with 11 nucleotides matching TRBD1. This CDR3 contains 16 residues. V shed 4 bases and J 3 bases; nucleotides not matched to a gene: 5. The germline V gene has CDR1 SGHNT and CDR2 YYREEE (reference sequence).

This sequence joins TRBV6-5 and TRBJ1-2; maybe TRBD1 (6 bases). The CDR3 sequence is 14 residues long. CDR1 is MNHEY, CDR2 SVGAGI, per germline. Trimming took 8 bases from V and 6 from J, leaving 19 bases between them. The CDR3 loop is CASRVTWGADGYTF. The CDR3 nucleotides read TGTGCCAGCCGAGTTACCTGGGGGGCGGATGGCTACACCTTC.

This clone has a handful of counts. The sample contains more than one DNA sequence encoding this CDR3. The rearrangement links TRBV25-1 to TRBJ1-2; 8 nucleotides line up with TRBD1. The CDR3 covers 14 residues. V lost 6 bases to trimming and J lost 5 bases; unmatched junction nucleotides: 8. Germline V CDR1 and CDR2: MGHDK, SYGVNS. In nucleotides, the CDR3 is TGTGCCAGCAGCCGGACAGGGAGGGAGTATGGCTACACCTTC. The encoded protein is CASSRTGREYGYTF.

This clone occurred once. This chain joins TRBV12-5 and TRBJ1-2; a possible D gene is TRBD1 (5 bases). Germline-derived CDR1 and CDR2 are LGHNT and FRNRAP. Trimming pared 2 bases from V and 8 bases from J, leaving 15 bases between. CDR3 length: 14 amino acids. In DNA, the CDR3 is TGTGCTAGTGGTTTGCCTACAGGAGTGCACGGCTACACCTTC. Protein: CASGLPTGVHGYTF.

The rearrangement uses TRBV20-1 and TRBJ2-7; D is uncertain. V was shortened by 3 bases and J by 3 bases, with 6 bases between the two germline ends. The V gene's germline CDR1 is DFQATT and CDR2 SNEGSKA (reference sequence). There are 11 residues in the CDR3. The CDR3 bases are TGCAGTGCTAGGACTGGCTACGAGCAGTACTTC. It yields the protein CSARTGYEQYF.

V usage is TRBV29-1 and J usage is TRBJ1-2; no firm D call. Between the trimmed V and J ends, which lost 0 bases and 5 bases, there was a span of 13 bases. This CDR3 is built from 14 residues. Per germline, CDR1 SQVTM and CDR2 ANQGSEA. CDR3 amino acids: CSVEDLGSGYGYTF. Written as DNA, the CDR3 is TGCAGCGTTGAAGATCTGGGTTCCGGGTATGGCTACACCTTC.

V usage is TRBV6-6 and J usage is TRBJ1-6; unclear D gene. The germline CDR1 and CDR2 sequences are MNHNY and SVGAGI (reference sequence). Between the trimmed V and J ends, which lost 7 bases and 9 bases, there was a span of 10 bases. CDR3 size: 12 residues. CDR3 region: CASMKMGSPLHF. In nucleotides, the CDR3 is TGTGCCAGCATGAAAATGGGTTCACCCCTCCACTTT.